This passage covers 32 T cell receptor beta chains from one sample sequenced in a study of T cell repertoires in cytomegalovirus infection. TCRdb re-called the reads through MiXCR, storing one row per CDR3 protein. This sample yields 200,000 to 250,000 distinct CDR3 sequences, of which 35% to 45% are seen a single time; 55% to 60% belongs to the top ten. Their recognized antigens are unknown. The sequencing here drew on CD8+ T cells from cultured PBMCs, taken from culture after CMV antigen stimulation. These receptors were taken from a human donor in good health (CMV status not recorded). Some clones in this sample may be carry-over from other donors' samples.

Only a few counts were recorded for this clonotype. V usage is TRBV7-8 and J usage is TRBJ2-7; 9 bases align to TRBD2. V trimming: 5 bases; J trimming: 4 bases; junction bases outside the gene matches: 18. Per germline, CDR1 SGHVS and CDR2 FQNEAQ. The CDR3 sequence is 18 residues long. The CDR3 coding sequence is TGTGCCAGCAGCCCGCGGGGGGGTACAGCGGGAGTTTTGTACGAGCAGTACTTC. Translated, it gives CASSPRGGTAGVLYEQYF.

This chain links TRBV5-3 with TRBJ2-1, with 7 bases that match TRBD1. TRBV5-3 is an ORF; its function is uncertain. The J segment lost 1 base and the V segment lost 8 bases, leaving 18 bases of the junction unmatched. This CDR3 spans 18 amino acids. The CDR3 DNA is TGTGCCAGCAGCCCTTATTGGGACAGTGGAGAATCCTACAATGAGCAGTTCTTC. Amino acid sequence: CASSPYWDSGESYNEQFF.

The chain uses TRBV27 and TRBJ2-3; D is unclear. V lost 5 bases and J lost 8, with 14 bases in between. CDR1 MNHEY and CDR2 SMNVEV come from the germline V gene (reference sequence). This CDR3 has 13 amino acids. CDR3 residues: CASSQGTLVTQYF. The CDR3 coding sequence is TGTGCCAGCAGTCAAGGTACTTTGGTTACGCAGTATTTT.

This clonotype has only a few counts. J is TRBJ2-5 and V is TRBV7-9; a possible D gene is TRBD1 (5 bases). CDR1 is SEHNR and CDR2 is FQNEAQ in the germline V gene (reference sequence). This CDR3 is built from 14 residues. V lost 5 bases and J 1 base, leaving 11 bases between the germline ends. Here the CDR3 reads CASSPTQGQETQYF. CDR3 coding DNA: TGTGCCAGCAGCCCCACCCAGGGCCAAGAGACCCAGTACTTC.

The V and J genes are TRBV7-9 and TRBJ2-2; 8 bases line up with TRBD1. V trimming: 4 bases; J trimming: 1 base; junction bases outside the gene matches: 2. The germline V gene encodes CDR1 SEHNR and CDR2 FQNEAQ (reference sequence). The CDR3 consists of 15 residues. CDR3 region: CASSSTGGNTGELFF. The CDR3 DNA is TGTGCCAGCAGCTCAACAGGGGGGAACACCGGGGAGCTGTTTTTT.

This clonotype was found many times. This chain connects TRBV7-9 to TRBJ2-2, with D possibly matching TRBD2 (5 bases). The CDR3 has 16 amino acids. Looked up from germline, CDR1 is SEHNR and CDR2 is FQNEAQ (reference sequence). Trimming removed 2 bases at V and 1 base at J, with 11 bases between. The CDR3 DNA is TGTGCCAGCAGCTTATCACGCCGGGAGAACACCGGGGAGCTGTTTTTT. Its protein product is CASSLSRRENTGELFF.

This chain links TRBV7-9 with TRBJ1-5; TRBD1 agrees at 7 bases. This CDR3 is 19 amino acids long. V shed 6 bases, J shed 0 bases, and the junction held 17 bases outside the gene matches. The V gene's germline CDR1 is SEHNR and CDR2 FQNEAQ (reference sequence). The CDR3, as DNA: TGTGCCAGCAGTTCAACCCTTACAGGGACAGTCTATAGCAATCAGCCCCAGCATTTT. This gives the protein CASSSTLTGTVYSNQPQHF.

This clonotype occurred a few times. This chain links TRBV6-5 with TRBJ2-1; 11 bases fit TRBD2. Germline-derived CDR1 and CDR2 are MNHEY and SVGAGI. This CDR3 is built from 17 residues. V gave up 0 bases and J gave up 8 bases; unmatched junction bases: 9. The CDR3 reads CASSYSGSGRAEDEQFF. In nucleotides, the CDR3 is TGTGCCAGCAGTTACTCGGGTAGCGGGAGGGCCGAGGATGAGCAGTTCTTC.

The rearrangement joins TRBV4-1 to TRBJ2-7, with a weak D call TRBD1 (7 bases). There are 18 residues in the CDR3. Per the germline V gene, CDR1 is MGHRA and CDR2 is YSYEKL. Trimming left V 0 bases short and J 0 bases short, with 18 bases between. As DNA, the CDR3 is TGCGCCAGCAGCCAAGATACCGTGCGGGACAGATTCTCCTACGAGCAGTACTTC. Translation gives CASSQDTVRDRFSYEQYF.

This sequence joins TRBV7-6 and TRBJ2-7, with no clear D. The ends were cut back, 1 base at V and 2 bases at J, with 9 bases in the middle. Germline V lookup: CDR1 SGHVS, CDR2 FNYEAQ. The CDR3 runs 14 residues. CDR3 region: CASSLVAATYEQYF. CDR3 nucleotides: TGTGCCAGCAGCTTAGTTGCAGCGACCTACGAGCAGTACTTC.

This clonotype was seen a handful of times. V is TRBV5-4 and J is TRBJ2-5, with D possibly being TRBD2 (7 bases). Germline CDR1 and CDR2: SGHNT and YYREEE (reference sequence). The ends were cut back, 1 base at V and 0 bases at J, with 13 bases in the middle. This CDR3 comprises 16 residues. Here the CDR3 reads CASSLKWEGDQETQYF. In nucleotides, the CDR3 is TGTGCCAGCAGCTTGAAATGGGAGGGGGACCAAGAGACCCAGTACTTC.

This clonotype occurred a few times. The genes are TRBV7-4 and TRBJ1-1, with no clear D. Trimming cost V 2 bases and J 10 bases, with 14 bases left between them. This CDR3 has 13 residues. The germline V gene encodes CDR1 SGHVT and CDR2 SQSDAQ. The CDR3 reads CASSLTEGLAAFF. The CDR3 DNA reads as TGTGCCAGCAGCTTAACGGAGGGATTAGCAGCTTTCTTT.

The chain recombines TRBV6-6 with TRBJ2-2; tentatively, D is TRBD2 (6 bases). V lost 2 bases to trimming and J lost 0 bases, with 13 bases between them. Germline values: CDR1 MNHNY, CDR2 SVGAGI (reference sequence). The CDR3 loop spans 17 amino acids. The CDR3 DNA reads TGTGCCAGCAGTTACCCGGCGGGGAGCGCGAACACCGGGGAGCTGTTTTTT. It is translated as CASSYPAGSANTGELFF.

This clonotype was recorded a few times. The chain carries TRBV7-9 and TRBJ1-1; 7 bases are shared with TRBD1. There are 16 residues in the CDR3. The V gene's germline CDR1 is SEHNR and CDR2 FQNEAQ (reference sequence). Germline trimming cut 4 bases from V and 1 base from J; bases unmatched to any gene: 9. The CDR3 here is CASSSLPGQKNTEAFF. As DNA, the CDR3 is TGTGCCAGCAGCTCCCTTCCGGGACAGAAGAACACTGAAGCTTTCTTT.

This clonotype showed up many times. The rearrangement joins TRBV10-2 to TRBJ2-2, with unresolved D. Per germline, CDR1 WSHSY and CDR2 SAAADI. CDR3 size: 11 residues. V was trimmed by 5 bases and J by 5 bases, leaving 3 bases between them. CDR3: CASSWTGELFF. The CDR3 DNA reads TGCGCCAGCAGTTGGACCGGGGAGCTGTTTTTT.

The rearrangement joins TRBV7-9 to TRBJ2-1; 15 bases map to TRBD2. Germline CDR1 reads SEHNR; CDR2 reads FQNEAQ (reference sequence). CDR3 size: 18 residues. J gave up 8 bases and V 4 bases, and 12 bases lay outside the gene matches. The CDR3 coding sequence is TGTGCCAGCAGCTCAGGACTAGCGGGAGGGCCTTTCGCTGATGAGCAGTTCTTC. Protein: CASSSGLAGGPFADEQFF.

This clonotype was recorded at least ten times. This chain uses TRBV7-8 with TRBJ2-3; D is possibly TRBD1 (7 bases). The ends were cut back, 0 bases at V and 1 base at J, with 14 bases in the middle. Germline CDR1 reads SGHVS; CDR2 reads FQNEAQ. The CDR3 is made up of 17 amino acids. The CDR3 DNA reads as TGTGCCAGCAGCTTAGCGGGGGGCAGGGGGGGCACAGATACGCAGTATTTT. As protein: CASSLAGGRGGTDTQYF.

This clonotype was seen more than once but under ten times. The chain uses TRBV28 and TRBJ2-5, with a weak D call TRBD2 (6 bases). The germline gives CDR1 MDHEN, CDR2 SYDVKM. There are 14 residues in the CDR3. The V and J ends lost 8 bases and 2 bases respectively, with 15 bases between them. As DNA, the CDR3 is TGTGCCAGCCGGGGGACCTACAAACAAGAGACCCAGTACTTC. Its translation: CASRGTYKQETQYF.

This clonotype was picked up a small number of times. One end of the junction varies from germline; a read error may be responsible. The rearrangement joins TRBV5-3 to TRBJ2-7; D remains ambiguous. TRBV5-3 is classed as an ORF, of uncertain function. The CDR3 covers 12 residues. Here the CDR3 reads CASSLAEYEQYF. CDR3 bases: TGTGCCAGCAGCTTGGCGGAATACGAGCAGTACTTC.

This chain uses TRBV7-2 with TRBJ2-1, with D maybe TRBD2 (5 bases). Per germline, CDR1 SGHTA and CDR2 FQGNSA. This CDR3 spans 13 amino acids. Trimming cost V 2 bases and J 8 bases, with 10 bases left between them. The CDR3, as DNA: TGTGCCAGCAGCTTACCCGAACTAGATGAGCAGTTCTTC. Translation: CASSLPELDEQFF. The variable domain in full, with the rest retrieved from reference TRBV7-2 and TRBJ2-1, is GAGVSQSPSNKVTEKGKDVELRCDPISGHTALYWYRQSLGQGLEFLIYFQGNSAPDKSGLPSDRFSAERTGGSVSTLTIQRTQQEDSAVYLCASSLPELDEQFFGPGTRLTVL.

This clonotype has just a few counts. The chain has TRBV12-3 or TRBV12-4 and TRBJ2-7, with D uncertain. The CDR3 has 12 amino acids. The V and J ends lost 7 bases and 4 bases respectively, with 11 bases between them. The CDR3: CASTPDSYEQYF. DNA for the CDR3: TGTGCCAGCACCCCTGACTCTTACGAGCAGTACTTC.

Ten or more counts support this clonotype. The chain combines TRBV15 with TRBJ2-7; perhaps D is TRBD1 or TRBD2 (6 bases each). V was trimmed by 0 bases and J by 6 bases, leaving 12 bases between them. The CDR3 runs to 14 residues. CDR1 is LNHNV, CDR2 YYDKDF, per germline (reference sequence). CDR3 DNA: TGTGCCACCAGCAGAGATCCGGGGGCTGGCGAGCAGTACTTC. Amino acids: CATSRDPGAGEQYF.

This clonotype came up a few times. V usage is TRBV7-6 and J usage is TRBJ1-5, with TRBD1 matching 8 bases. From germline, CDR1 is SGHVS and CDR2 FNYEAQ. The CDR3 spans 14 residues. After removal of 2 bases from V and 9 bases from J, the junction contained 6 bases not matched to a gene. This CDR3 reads CASSLNRGVGPQHF. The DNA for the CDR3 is TGTGCCAGCAGCTTAAACAGGGGGGTAGGGCCCCAGCATTTT.

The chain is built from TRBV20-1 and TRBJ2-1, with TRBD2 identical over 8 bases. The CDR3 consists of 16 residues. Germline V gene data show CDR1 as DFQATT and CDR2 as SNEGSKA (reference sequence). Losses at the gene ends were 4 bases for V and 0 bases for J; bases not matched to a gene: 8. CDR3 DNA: TGCAGTGCTACCATAGGCGGGAGGTTCTCCTACAATGAGCAGTTCTTC. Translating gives CSATIGGRFSYNEQFF.

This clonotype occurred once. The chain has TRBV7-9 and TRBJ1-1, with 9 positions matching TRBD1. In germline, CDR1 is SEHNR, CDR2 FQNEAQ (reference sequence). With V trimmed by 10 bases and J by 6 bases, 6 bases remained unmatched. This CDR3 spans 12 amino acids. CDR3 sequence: CATRQGDPEAFF. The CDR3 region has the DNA TGTGCCACCCGACAGGGGGATCCTGAAGCTTTCTTT.

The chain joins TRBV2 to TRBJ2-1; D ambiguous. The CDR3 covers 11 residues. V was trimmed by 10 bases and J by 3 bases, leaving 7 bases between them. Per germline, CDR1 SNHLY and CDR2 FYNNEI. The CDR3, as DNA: TGTGCCATCCCTGACTACAATGAGCAGTTCTTC. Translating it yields CAIPDYNEQFF. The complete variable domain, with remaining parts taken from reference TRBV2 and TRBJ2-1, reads EPEVTQTPSHQVTQMGQEVILRCVPISNHLYFYWYRQILGQKVEFLVSFYNNEISEKSEIFDDQFSVERPDGSNFTLKIRSTKLEDSAMYFCAIPDYNEQFFGPGTRLTVL.

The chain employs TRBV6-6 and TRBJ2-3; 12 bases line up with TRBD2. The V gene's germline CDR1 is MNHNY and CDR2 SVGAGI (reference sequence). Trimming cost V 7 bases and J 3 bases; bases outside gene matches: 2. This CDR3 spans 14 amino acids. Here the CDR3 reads CASKGTSGTDTQYF. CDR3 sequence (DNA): TGTGCCAGCAAGGGGACTAGCGGGACAGATACGCAGTATTTT.

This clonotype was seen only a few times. CDR3: CASSLEEGFYEQYF. CDR3 nucleotides: TGTGCCAGCAGCTTAGAGGAGGGGTTCTACGAGCAGTACTTC. This chain joins TRBV11-2 and TRBJ2-7; D is possibly TRBD2 (6 bases). V dropped 0 bases and J dropped 3 bases, with 9 bases sitting between them. There are 14 residues in the CDR3. Germline V gene data show CDR1 as SGHAT and CDR2 as FQNNGV.

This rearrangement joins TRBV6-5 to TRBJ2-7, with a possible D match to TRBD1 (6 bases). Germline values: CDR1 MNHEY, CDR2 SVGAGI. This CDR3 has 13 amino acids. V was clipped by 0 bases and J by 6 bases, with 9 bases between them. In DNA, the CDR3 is TGTGCCAGCAGTTACTCGACAGGCCGCGAGCAGTACTTC. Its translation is CASSYSTGREQYF.

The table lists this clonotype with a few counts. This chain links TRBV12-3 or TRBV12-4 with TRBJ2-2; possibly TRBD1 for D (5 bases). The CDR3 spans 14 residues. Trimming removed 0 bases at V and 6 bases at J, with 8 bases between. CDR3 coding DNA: TGTGCCAGCAGTTTAGCCCAGGGCCCCGGGGAGCTGTTTTTT. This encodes CASSLAQGPGELFF.

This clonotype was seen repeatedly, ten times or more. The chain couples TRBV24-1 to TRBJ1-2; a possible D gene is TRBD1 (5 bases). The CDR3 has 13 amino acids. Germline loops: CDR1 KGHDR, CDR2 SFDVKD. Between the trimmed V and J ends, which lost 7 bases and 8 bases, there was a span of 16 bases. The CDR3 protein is CATSPGTEGGYTF. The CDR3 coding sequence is TGTGCCACCAGCCCCGGGACGGAAGGGGGCTACACCTTC.

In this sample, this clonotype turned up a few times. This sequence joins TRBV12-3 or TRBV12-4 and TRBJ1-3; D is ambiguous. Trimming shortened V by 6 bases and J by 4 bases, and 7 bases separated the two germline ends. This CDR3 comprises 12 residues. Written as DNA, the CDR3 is TGTGCCAGCAGCGCAGTCGGAAACACCATATATTTT. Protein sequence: CASSAVGNTIYF.